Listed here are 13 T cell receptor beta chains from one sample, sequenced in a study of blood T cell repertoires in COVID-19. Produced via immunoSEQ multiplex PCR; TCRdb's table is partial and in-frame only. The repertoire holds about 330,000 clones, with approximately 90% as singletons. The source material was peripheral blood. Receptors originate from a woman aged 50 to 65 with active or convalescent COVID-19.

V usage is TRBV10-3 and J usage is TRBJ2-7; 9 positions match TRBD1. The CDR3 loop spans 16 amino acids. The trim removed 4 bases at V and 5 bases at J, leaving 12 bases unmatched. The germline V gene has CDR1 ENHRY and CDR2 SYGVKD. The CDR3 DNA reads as TGTGCCATCAGTGCGCCGGGGACAGGGTCTTTCGACGAGCAGTACTTC. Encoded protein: CAISAPGTGSFDEQYF.

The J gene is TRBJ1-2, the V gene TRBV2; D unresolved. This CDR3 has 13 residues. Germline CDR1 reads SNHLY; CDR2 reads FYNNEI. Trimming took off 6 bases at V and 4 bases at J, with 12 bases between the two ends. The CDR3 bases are TGTGCCAGCAGGGAGGTTCCTCTCTATGGCTACACCTTC. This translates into CASREVPLYGYTF.

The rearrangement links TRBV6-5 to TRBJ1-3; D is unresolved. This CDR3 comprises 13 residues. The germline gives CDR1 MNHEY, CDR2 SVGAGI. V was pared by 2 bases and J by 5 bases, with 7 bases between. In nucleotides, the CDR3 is TGTGCCAGCAGTTACGGCAGTCGAAACACCATATATTTT. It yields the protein CASSYGSRNTIYF.

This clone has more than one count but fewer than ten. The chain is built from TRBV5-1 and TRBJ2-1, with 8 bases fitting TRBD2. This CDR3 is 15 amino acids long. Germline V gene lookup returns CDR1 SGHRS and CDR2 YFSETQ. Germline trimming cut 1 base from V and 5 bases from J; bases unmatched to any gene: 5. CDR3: CASSLLLAANNEQFF. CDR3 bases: TGCGCCAGCAGCTTGTTACTAGCGGCGAACAATGAGCAGTTCTTC.

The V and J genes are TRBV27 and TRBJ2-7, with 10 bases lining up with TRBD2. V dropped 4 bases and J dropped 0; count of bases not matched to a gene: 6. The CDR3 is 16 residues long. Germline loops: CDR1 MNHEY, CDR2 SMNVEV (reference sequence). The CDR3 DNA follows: TGTGCCAGCAGTTCCCCCTTAGCGGGAGGCTCCTACGAGCAGTACTTC. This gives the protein CASSSPLAGGSYEQYF.

The CDR3 coding sequence is TGTGCCACCAGTGACCGGGGACAGGGGGAGATTGGCGAGCAGTACTTC. It is translated as CATSDRGQGEIGEQYF. The chain links TRBV24-1 to TRBJ2-7, with TRBD1 matching over 11 bases. The trim removed 4 bases at V and 6 bases at J, leaving 10 bases unmatched. Per the germline V gene, CDR1 is KGHDR and CDR2 is SFDVKD. The CDR3 totals 16 residues.

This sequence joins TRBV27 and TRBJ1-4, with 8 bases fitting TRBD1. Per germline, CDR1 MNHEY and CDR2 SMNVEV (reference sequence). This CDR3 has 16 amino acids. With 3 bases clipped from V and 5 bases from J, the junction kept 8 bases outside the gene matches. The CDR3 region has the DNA TGTGCCAGCAGTTTGGGGCAGGGGGCTATAAATGAAAAACTGTTTTTT. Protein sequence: CASSLGQGAINEKLFF.

In DNA, the CDR3 is TGTGCCAGCAGTTTAGGGGCAGGGTTGAACACTGAAGCTTTCTTT. Translating it yields CASSLGAGLNTEAFF. The V call is TRBV27, the J call TRBJ1-1, with TRBD1 as a possible D gene (5 bases). The CDR3 consists of 15 residues. V was cut by 2 bases and J by 0 bases, with 10 bases left in between. Per the germline V gene, CDR1 is MNHEY and CDR2 is SMNVEV (reference sequence).

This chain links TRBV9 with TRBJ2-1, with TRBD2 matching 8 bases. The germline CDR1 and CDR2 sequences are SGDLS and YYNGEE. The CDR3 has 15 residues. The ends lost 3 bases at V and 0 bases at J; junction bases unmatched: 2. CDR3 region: CASSDGGVSYNEQFF. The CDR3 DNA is TGTGCCAGCAGCGACGGGGGGGTCTCCTACAATGAGCAGTTCTTC.

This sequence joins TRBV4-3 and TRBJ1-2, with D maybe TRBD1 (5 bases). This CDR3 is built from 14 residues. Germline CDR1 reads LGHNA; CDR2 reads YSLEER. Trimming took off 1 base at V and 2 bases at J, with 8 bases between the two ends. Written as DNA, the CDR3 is TGCGCCAGCAGCCAAGGACAGAAGAACTATGGCTACACCTTC. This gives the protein CASSQGQKNYGYTF.

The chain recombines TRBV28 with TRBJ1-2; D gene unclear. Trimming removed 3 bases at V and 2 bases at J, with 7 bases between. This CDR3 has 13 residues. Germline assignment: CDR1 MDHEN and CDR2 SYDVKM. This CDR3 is CASSFPRNYGYTF. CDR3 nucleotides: TGTGCCAGCAGTTTCCCCAGGAACTATGGCTACACCTTC.

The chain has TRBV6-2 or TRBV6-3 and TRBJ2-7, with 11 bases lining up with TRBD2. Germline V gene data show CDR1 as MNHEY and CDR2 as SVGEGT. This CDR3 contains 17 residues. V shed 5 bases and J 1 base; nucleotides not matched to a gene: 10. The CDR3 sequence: CASSRMGTSGVSYEQYF. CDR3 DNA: TGTGCCAGCAGTCGTATGGGGACTAGCGGCGTATCCTACGAGCAGTACTTC.

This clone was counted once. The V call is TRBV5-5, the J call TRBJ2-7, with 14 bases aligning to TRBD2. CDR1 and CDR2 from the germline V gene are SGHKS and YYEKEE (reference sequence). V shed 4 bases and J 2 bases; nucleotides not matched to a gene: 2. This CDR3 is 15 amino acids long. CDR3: CASSRLAGGTYEQYF. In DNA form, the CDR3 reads TGTGCCAGCAGCCGACTAGCGGGAGGGACCTACGAGCAGTACTTC. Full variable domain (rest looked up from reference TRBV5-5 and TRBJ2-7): DAGVTQSPTHLIKTRGQQVTLRCSPISGHKSVSWYQQVLGQGPQFIFQYYEKEERGRGNFPDRFSARQFPNYSSELNVNALLLGDSALYLCASSRLAGGTYEQYFGPGTRLTVT.